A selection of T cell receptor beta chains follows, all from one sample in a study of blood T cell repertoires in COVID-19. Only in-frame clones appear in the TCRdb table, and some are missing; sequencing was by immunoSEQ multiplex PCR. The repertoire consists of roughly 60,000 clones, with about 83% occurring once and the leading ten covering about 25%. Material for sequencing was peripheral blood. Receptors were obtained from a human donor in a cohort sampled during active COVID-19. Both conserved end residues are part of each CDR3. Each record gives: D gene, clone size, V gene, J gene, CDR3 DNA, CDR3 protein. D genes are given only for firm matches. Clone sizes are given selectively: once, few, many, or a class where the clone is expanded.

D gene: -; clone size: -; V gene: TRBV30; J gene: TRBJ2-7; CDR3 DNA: TGTGCCTGGAGAGTTGCGGAACCCTACGAGCAGTACTTC; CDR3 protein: CAWRVAEPYEQYF
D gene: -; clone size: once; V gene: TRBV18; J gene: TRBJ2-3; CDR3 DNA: TGTGCCAGCTCACCTCCGGGCACAGATACGCAGTATTTT; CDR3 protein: CASSPPGTDTQYF
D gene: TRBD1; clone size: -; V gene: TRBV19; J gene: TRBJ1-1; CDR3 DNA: TGTGCCAGTAAACGCTTTCGACAGGGGCCGAACACTGAAGCTTTCTTT; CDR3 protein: CASKRFRQGPNTEAFF
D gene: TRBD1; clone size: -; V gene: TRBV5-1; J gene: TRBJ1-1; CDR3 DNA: TGCGCCAGCAGCTTGGGACAGGGTGGTGAAGCTTTCTTT; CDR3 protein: CASSLGQGGEAFF
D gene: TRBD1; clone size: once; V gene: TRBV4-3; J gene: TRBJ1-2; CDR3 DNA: TGCGCCAGCAGCCTCGACAGGGGACTTGGCTACACCTTC; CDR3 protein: CASSLDRGLGYTF
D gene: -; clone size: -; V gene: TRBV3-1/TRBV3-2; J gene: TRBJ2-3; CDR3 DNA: TGTGCCAGCAGCCCCCCACCGGGTTCACCCACAGATACGCAGTATTTT; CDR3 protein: CASSPPPGSPTDTQYF
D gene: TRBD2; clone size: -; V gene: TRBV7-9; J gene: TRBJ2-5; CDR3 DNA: TGTGCCAGGGGAGGGACGTCCGGAGAGACCCAGTACTTC; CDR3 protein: CARGGTSGETQYF
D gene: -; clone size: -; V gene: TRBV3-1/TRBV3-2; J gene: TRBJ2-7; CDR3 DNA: TGTGCCAGCAGCCAAGCCGACGGACAGACCTACGAGCAGTACTTC; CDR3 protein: CASSQADGQTYEQYF
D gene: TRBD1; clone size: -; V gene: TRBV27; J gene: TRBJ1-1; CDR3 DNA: TGTGCCAGCAGTTTGGGTCAGGGGGCCACTGAAGCTTTCTTT; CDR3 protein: CASSLGQGATEAFF
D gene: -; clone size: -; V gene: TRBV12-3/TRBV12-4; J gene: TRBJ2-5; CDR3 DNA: TGTGCCAGCAGTTCCCCTACTACAGAGACCCAGTACTTC; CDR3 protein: CASSSPTTETQYF
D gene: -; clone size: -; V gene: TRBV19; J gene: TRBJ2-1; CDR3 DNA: TGTGCCAGTAGTGGCGGAATTGCTTACAATGAGCAGTTCTTC; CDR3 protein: CASSGGIAYNEQFF
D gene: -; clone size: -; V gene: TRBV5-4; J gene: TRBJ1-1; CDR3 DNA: TGTGCCAGCAGCTTCCAGGGGCGTGCTTTCTTT; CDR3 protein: CASSFQGRAFF
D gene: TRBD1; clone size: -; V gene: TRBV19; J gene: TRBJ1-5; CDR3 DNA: TGTGCCAGCTCTGACAGGGCGGATCAGCCCCAGCATTTT; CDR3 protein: CASSDRADQPQHF
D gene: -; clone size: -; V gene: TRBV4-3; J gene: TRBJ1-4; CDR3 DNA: TGCGCCAGCAGCCACCTGTTGGGGGGTGCAACTAATGAAAAACTGTTTTTT; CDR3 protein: CASSHLLGGATNEKLFF
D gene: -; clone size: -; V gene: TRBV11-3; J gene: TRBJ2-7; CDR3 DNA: TGTGCCAGCAGCTTAGTGGGACTGGGGCCCTACGAGCAGTACTTC; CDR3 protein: CASSLVGLGPYEQYF
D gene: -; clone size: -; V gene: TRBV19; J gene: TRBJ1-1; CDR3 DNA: TGTGCCAGTAGTCAACGGGGTAACAGGGCTGAAGCTTTCTTT; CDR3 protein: CASSQRGNRAEAFF
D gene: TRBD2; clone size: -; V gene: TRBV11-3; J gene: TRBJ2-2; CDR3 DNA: TGTGCCAGCAGCGTAGCGGGGGCCGGGGAGCTGTTTTTT; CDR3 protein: CASSVAGAGELFF
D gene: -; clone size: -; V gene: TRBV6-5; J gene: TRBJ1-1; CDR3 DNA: TGTGCCAGCAGGACAACCACGGCCCTCACTGAAGCTTTCTTT; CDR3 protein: CASRTTTALTEAFF
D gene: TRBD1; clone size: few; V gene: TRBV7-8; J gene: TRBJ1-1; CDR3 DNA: TGTGCCAGCAAGAGAGGGACAGGGGGTGAAGCTTTCTTT; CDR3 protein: CASKRGTGGEAFF
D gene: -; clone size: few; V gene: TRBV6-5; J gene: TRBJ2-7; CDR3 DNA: TGTGCCAGCAGCTACCGACAGGGAGGACTGTCCGAGCAGTACTTC; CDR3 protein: CASSYRQGGLSEQYF
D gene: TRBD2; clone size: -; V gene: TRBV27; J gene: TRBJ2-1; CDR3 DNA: TGTGCCAGCAGTTTAATATTCGGCGGGGGGGATGGATCCTACAATGAGCAGTTCTTC; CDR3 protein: CASSLIFGGGDGSYNEQFF
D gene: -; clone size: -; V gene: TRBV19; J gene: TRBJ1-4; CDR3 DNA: TGTGCCAGTAGTAAAGTCGGTGCAACTAATGAAAAACTGTTTTTT; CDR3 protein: CASSKVGATNEKLFF
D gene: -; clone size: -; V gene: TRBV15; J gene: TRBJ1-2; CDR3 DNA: TGTGCCACCAGCAGCGGACAGTACTATGGCTACACCTTC; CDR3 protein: CATSSGQYYGYTF
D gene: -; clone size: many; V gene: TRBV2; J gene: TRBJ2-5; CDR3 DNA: TGTGCCAGCACTAGTACCGGGACATCAACAGAGACCCAGTACTTC; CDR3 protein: CASTSTGTSTETQYF
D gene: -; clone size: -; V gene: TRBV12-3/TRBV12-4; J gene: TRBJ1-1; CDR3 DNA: TGTGCCAGCACGGGGGGGGGCACTGAAGCTTTCTTT; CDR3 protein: CASTGGGTEAFF
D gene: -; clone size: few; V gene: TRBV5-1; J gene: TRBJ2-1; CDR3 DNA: TGCGCCAGCAGCCCGACCGGGTCCTCCTACAATGAGCAGTTCTTC; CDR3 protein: CASSPTGSSYNEQFF
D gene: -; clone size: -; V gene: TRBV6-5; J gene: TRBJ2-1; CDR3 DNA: TGTGCCAGCAGTCCATTTCGGGACTTCCACAATGAGCAGTTCTTC; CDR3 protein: CASSPFRDFHNEQFF
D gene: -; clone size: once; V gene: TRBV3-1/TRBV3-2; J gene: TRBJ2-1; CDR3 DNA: TGTGCCAGCAGCCCTACGGGAGCGTTCTACAATGAGCAGTTCTTC; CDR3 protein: CASSPTGAFYNEQFF
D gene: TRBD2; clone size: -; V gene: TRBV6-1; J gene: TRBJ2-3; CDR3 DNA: TGTGCCAGCAGTGAAGTGGCTAGCGGGAGGGCGAGCGATACGCAGTATTTT; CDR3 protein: CASSEVASGRASDTQYF
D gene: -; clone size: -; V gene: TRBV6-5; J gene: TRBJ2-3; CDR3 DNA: TGTGCCAGCGCCCAACCGAGTCATAATTCAGATACGCAGTATTTT; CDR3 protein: CASAQPSHNSDTQYF
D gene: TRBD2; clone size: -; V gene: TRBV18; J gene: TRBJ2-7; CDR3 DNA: TGTGCCAGCTCACCCCCGACTAGCGGACGAACGGGGCAGTACTTC; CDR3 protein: CASSPPTSGRTGQYF
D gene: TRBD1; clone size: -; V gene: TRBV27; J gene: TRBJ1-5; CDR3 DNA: TGTGCCAGCAGAACAGGGGTGGGCAATCAGCCCCAGCATTTT; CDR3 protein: CASRTGVGNQPQHF
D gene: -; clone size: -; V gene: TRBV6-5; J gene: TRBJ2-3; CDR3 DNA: TGTGCCAGCAGTTATGGGAGTGGCCCCAATACGCAGTATTTT; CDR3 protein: CASSYGSGPNTQYF
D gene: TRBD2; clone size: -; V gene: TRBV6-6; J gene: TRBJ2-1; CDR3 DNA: TGTGCCAGCAGTTTGACTAGCGGATCCTACAATGAGCAGTTCTTC; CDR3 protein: CASSLTSGSYNEQFF
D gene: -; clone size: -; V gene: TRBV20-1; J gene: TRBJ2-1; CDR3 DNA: TGCAGTGCTATCGGTTACAATGAGCAGTTCTTC; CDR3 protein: CSAIGYNEQFF
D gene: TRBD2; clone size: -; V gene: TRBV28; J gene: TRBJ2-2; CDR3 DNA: TGTGCCAGCAGTTTGGGACTAGCGGGGTTGGGCGGGGAGCTGTTTTTT; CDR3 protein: CASSLGLAGLGGELFF
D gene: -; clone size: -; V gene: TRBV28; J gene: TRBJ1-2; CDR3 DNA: TGTGCCAGCAGTTTATCCCAGTACTATGGCTACACCTTC; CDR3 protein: CASSLSQYYGYTF
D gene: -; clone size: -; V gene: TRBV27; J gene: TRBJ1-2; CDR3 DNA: TGTGCCAGCTGGGCCTGGGGGGAATCTAACTATGGCTACACCTTC; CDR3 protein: CASWAWGESNYGYTF
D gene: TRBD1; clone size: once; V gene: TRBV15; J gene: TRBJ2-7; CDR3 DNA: TGTGCCACCAGCAGGGGACAGGGGAGGTACGAGCAGTACTTC; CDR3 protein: CATSRGQGRYEQYF
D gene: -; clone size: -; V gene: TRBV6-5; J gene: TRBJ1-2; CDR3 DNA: TGTGCCAGCAGTTCGCCGTCTCAGGGGTCTGGCTACACCTTC; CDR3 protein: CASSSPSQGSGYTF
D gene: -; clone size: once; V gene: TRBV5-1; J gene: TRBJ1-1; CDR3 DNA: TGCGCCAGCAGCTTAAGTACGCTCAGAACTGAAGCTTTCTTT; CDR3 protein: CASSLSTLRTEAFF
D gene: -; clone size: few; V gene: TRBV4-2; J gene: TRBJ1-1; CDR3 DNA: TGTGCCAGCCATTTGAGGGAAGTGAACACTGAAGCTTTCTTT; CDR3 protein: CASHLREVNTEAFF
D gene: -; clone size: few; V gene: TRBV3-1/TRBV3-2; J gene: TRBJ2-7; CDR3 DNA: TGTGCCAGCAGTTCGTGGGCTCCGGGGGAGCAGTACTTC; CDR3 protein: CASSSWAPGEQYF
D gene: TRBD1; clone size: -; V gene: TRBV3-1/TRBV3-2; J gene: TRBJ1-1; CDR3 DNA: TGTGCCAGCAGCCCGCAGGGGGATCACACTGAAGCTTTCTTT; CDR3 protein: CASSPQGDHTEAFF
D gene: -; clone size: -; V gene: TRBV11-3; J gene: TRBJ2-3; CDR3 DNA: TGTGCCAGCAGCTTAGATTCGGTAGCCCACACAGATACGCAGTATTTT; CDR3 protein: CASSLDSVAHTDTQYF
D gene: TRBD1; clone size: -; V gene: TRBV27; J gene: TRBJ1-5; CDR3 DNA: TGTGCCAGCAGCGCCAGGACAGGCCCCAATCAGCCCCAGCATTTT; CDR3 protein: CASSARTGPNQPQHF
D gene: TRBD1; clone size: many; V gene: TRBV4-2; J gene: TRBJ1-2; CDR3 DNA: TGTGCCAGCAGCCAAAAGAACAGGGGGGAGGCTGGCTACACCTTC; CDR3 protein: CASSQKNRGEAGYTF
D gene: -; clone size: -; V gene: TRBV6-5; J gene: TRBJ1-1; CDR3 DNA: TGTGCCAGCAGTTACGGCCGGGGGAGGGACACTGAAGCTTTCTTT; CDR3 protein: CASSYGRGRDTEAFF
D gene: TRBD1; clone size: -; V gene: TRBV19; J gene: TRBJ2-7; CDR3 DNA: TGTGCCAGTAGTATAGTACGGACAGGGGGCAGGTACGAGCAGTACTTC; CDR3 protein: CASSIVRTGGRYEQYF
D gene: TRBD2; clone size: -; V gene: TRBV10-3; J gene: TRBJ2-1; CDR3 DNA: TGTGCCATCAGTGAGTCGAAGGGCGGGAGCTCCTACAATGAGCAGTTCTTC; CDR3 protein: CAISESKGGSSYNEQFF
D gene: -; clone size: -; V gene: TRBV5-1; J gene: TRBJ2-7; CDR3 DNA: TGCGCCAGCAGCTTGGAGTCGGCAGGGCACGATCCGCAGTACTTC; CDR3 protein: CASSLESAGHDPQYF
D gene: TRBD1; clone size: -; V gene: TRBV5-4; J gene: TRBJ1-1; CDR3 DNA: TGTGCCAGCAGCTGGGACAGGGGTCTGGCTGAAGCTTTCTTT; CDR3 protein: CASSWDRGLAEAFF
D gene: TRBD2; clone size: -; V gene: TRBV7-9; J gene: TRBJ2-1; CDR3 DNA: TGTGCCAGCAGCCGCGGCAGCGGGGGGCAAGGTGAGCAGTTCTTC; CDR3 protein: CASSRGSGGQGEQFF